The 21 T cell receptor beta chains listed next were all sequenced from one sample in a study of shared clonotypes between healthy human individuals. Assay: immunoSEQ multiplex PCR; the TCRdb copy retains only in-frame clones and omits some. The profile shows under 600,000 clones, about 96% of them singletons. The material sequenced was naive CD4+ T cells sorted from blood. The subset denotes: CD45RA+ positively selected. The receptors stem from a woman aged 25-40 years in good health.

The chain uses TRBV19 and TRBJ2-7, with 8 bases identical to TRBD2. The germline V gene has CDR1 LNHDA and CDR2 SQIVND (reference sequence). The V and J ends lost 4 bases and 7 bases, in that order; junction bases with no gene match: 6. The CDR3 totals 13 residues. CDR3 nucleotide sequence: TGTGCCAGTAGTACCACCCGACTAGCGGAGCAGTACTTC. Encoded protein: CASSTTRLAEQYF.

The chain employs TRBV28 and TRBJ2-7; weak D call: TRBD1 (5 bases). This CDR3 contains 12 residues. Germline V gene lookup returns CDR1 MDHEN and CDR2 SYDVKM. Trimming left V 7 bases short and J 3 bases short, with 10 bases between. CDR3: CASMETVYEQYF. The DNA for the CDR3 is TGTGCCAGCATGGAGACAGTCTACGAGCAGTACTTC.

This clone was picked up one time. The chain carries TRBV25-1 and TRBJ2-5; 9 nucleotides align to TRBD2. With V trimmed by 6 bases and J by 4 bases, 9 bases remained unmatched. This CDR3 is built from 15 residues. Germline CDR1 MGHDK, CDR2 SYGVNS. The CDR3 here is CASREGGRGVETQYF. In DNA, the CDR3 is TGTGCCAGCAGGGAGGGCGGGAGGGGTGTAGAGACCCAGTACTTC.

The V call is TRBV7-8, the J call TRBJ1-2; 8 bases map to TRBD1. The CDR3 spans 16 residues. Germline V gene data show CDR1 as SGHVS and CDR2 as FQNEAQ. J was trimmed by 4 bases and V by 0 bases; bases with no gene match: 7. The CDR3 spells CASSLAGAGGGYGYTF. The CDR3, as DNA: TGTGCCAGCAGCTTAGCTGGGGCAGGGGGCGGCTATGGCTACACCTTC.

The V call is TRBV10-3, the J call TRBJ2-3, with 10 bases matching TRBD2. The CDR3 loop spans 15 amino acids. CDR1 is ENHRY and CDR2 is SYGVKD in the germline V gene. Trimming cost V 3 bases and J 5 bases; bases outside gene matches: 5. The CDR3 nucleotides are TGTGCCATCAGTGACCCGGGACTAGCGCGAGATACGCAGTATTTT. It codes for CAISDPGLARDTQYF.

The rearrangement links TRBV6-5 to TRBJ1-2; D is possibly TRBD1 (5 bases). The CDR3 sequence is 11 residues long. The V end was cut by 5 bases, the J end by 4 bases, with 5 bases between. From germline, CDR1 is MNHEY and CDR2 SVGAGI. The CDR3 DNA reads as TGTGCCAGCAGTCAGGGCTATGGCTACACCTTC. Its protein product is CASSQGYGYTF.

The CDR3 DNA reads as TGTGCCAGCAGCCTCGGGGCCTTATCCACAGATACGCAGTATTTT. Translating it yields CASSLGALSTDTQYF. V and J are TRBV7-3 and TRBJ2-3; D may correspond to TRBD1 or TRBD2 (5 bases each). Trimming removed 5 bases from V and 2 bases from J, with 14 bases in between. This CDR3 has 15 amino acids. Germline V lookup: CDR1 SGHTA, CDR2 FQGTGA.

The chain links TRBV2 to TRBJ1-2, with 8 positions matching TRBD1. This CDR3 contains 15 residues. Trimming cost V 11 bases and J 6 bases; bases outside gene matches: 17. Looked up from germline, CDR1 is SNHLY and CDR2 is FYNNEI. The chain's CDR3 is CAYRDRTAPSDGYTF. CDR3 nucleotides: TGTGCCTACCGGGACAGGACCGCCCCTAGTGATGGCTACACCTTC.

V gene TRBV30 combines with J gene TRBJ2-3; tentative D call: TRBD1 (5 bases). V dropped 2 bases and J dropped 2 bases, with 14 bases sitting between them. The length of the CDR3 is 15 residues. Germline CDR1 and CDR2: GTSNPN and SVGIG (reference sequence). DNA of the CDR3: TGTGCCTGGAGTCTAGACAGCAAGTTCACAGATACGCAGTATTTT. The encoded protein is CAWSLDSKFTDTQYF.

The chain combines TRBV19 with TRBJ2-5, with TRBD1 matching 9 bases. The J call may be faulty, since TRBJ2-7 better matches the DNA end. This CDR3 has 15 amino acids. In germline, CDR1 is LNHDA, CDR2 SQIVND (reference sequence). This chain's CDR3 is CASSSLQGASGEQYF. The CDR3 DNA sequence: TGTGCCAGTAGCAGCTTACAGGGGGCGTCTGGCGAGCAGTACTTC.

The chain uses TRBV2 and TRBJ1-6, with 7 bases aligning to TRBD1. V lost 6 bases and J lost 7; bases outside the gene matches: 9. The CDR3 extends over 15 amino acids. Looked up from germline, CDR1 is SNHLY and CDR2 is FYNNEI. CDR3 loop: CASSSTGTANSPLHF. CDR3 sequence (DNA): TGTGCCAGCAGCTCGACCGGGACAGCGAATTCACCCCTCCACTTT.

The genes are TRBV19 and TRBJ2-2, with 10 bases matching TRBD2. The germline gives CDR1 LNHDA, CDR2 SQIVND (reference sequence). The CDR3 is made up of 21 amino acids. V lost 3 bases, J lost 0 bases, and 16 bases stayed unmatched. The CDR3 is CASSISRTGTSAASNTGELFF. The CDR3 DNA is TGTGCCAGTAGTATTTCCAGGACCGGGACTAGCGCCGCGTCGAACACCGGGGAGCTGTTTTTT.

The rearrangement joins TRBV5-4 to TRBJ2-6; perhaps D is TRBD1 or TRBD2 (5 bases each). The CDR3 length is 15 residues. The germline gives CDR1 SGHNT, CDR2 YYREEE (reference sequence). The V and J ends lost 4 bases and 1 base respectively, with 9 bases between them. CDR3 region: CASSPGASGANVLTF. CDR3 DNA sequence: TGTGCCAGCAGCCCCGGGGCGTCTGGGGCCAACGTCCTGACTTTC.

The chain links TRBV5-1 to TRBJ1-3; the D gene is possibly TRBD1 (5 bases). The CDR3 sequence is 13 residues long. Trimming took off 6 bases at V and 0 bases at J, with 7 bases between the two ends. The germline CDR1 and CDR2 sequences are SGHRS and YFSETQ. CDR3 coding DNA: TGCGCCAGCACCGACAGCTCTGGAAACACCATATATTTT. It translates to CASTDSSGNTIYF.

The chain links TRBV15 to TRBJ1-1; TRBD1 is a possible D gene (6 bases). With 2 bases removed from V and 7 bases from J, the gap between germline ends came to 11 bases. The CDR3 totals 13 residues. The germline CDR1 and CDR2 sequences are LNHNV and YYDKDF (reference sequence). The CDR3 coding sequence is TGTGCCACCAGCAGACAGGGGATGAGTGAAGCTTTCTTT. It translates to CATSRQGMSEAFF.

The V and J genes are TRBV6-5 and TRBJ1-3; no clear D gene. Germline V gene lookup returns CDR1 MNHEY and CDR2 SVGAGI. Deletions cut 0 bases from V and 0 bases from J, with 9 bases between. CDR3 length: 16 amino acids. The CDR3 loop reads CASSYSALSSGNTIYF. The CDR3 nucleotides are TGTGCCAGCAGTTACTCCGCACTAAGCTCTGGAAACACCATATATTTT.

The gene calls are TRBV13 and TRBJ2-1; D uncertain. Germline V gene sequence: CDR1 PRHDT, CDR2 FYEKMQ (reference sequence). The CDR3 covers 16 residues. V was clipped by 2 bases and J by 8 bases, with 19 bases between them. This chain's CDR3 is CASSLLVPHDNYEQFF. CDR3 in DNA: TGTGCCAGCAGCTTACTCGTTCCGCATGACAATTATGAGCAGTTCTTC.

The gene calls are TRBV7-2 and TRBJ2-5; D remains unclear. V lost 5 bases, J lost 5 bases, and 6 bases lay in between. The CDR3 is 11 amino acids. Germline values: CDR1 SGHTA, CDR2 FQGNSA. The CDR3 coding sequence is TGTGCCAGCAGCCAGGCGGAGACCCAGTACTTC. Its translation: CASSQAETQYF.

The chain links TRBV19 to TRBJ2-1, with D tentatively TRBD1 (5 bases). Germline CDR1 reads LNHDA; CDR2 reads SQIVND (reference sequence). V lost 3 bases to trimming and J lost 2 bases, with 8 bases between them. The CDR3 contains 14 residues. The CDR3 sequence: CASSIQGPYNEQFF. The CDR3, as DNA: TGTGCCAGTAGTATCCAGGGTCCCTACAATGAGCAGTTCTTC.

The chain recombines TRBV7-8 with TRBJ2-1; no clear D. This CDR3 comprises 13 residues. Germline V gives CDR1 SGHVS, CDR2 FQNEAQ. The V and J ends lost 5 bases and 10 bases respectively, with 15 bases between them. In nucleotides, the CDR3 is TGTGCCAGCAGCCCCCGGTCCACAATGGAGCAGTTCTTC. Translated: CASSPRSTMEQFF.

This clone was detected only once. V gene TRBV5-1 combines with J gene TRBJ2-5; D gene ambiguous. CDR1 and CDR2 from the germline V gene are SGHRS and YFSETQ. This CDR3 comprises 13 residues. Trimming removed 3 bases from V and 1 base from J, with 7 bases in between. CDR3 nucleotide sequence: TGCGCCAGCAGCTCCCCTACCCAAGAGACCCAGTACTTC. This encodes CASSSPTQETQYF.